The 31 T cell receptor beta chains below all came from one sample that was sequenced in a study of tumor-infiltrating lymphocytes in primary liver carcinoma. Starting material for RNA and DNA co-extraction consisted of about 20-33 mg of unsorted bulk tissue. A primer in the constant region served to generate TCR beta cDNA from approximately 450 ng of total RNA. Amplification in three nested multiplex PCR rounds with slightly modified ARM-PCR gave rise to TCR beta libraries. Two initial PCR rounds of 10 to 11 cycles each paired TRBV1-TRBV30 forward primers with a C-beta reverse primer. In TCRdb, the multiplex PCR reads were re-called with MiXCR into one record per CDR3 protein. The table includes 100,000 or so distinct CDR3 sequences, approximately 71% detected once. The specimen sequenced was liver tumor tissue from sampling region 5. Subset defined: tumor region T5, tumor centre. The receptors come from a woman between 55 and 75 years old with primary liver carcinoma and hepatitis B virus infection.

The J gene is TRBJ2-3, the V gene TRBV11-2; no clear D. Germline V lookup: CDR1 SGHAT, CDR2 FQNNGV. The CDR3 contains 13 residues. The CDR3 DNA reads TGTACATGCGGTTTAGATCGAGGAGATACGCAGTATTTT. Translated, it gives CTCGLDRGDTQYF.

V is TRBV28 and J is TRBJ2-1; D may be TRBD2 (6 bases). Trimming cost V 7 bases and J 6 bases, with 16 bases left between them. The CDR3 length is 14 residues. Germline assignment: CDR1 MDHEN and CDR2 SYDVKM. The CDR3 sequence: CASNTPGGFNEQFF. Written as DNA, the CDR3 is TGTGCCAGCAATACCCCTGGGGGGTTCAATGAGCAGTTCTTC.

This clonotype was counted a single time. The chain links TRBV11-3 to TRBJ1-1; D unclear. Per germline, CDR1 SGHNT and CDR2 YENEEA. The length of the CDR3 is 14 residues. The V end lost 3 bases, the J end lost 6 bases, and 14 bases lay between the germline ends. Here the CDR3 DNA reads TGTGCCAGCAGCTTGAATTATGTGGCTCCTGAAGCTTTCTTT. Translated: CASSLNYVAPEAFF.

This clonotype was detected only once. The junction differs from germline at one of its ends, possibly a read error. The V gene is TRBV5-4, the J gene TRBJ2-1; either TRBD1 or TRBD2 may supply D (5 bases each). The CDR3 runs to 16 residues. Germline CDR1 reads SGHNT; CDR2 reads YYREEE (reference sequence). The CDR3 loop is CAGSWGTQTLYNEQFF. The CDR3 DNA follows: TGTGCCGGCAGTTGGGGGACCCAGACCCTCTACAATGAGCAGTTCTTC.

This clonotype has a handful of counts. The chain recombines TRBV28 with TRBJ1-1; D is possibly TRBD1 (6 bases). Germline lookup yields CDR1 MDHEN and CDR2 SYDVKM. The CDR3 length is 13 residues. CDR3 sequence: CISSLGGKSEAFF. The CDR3 nucleotides are TGTATCAGCAGTTTGGGGGGCAAATCTGAAGCTTTCTTT.

Many counts were recorded for this clonotype. This sequence joins TRBV5-4 and TRBJ2-2; 14 nucleotides agree with TRBD2. This CDR3 is built from 18 residues. CDR1 is SGHNT and CDR2 is YYREEE in the germline V gene (reference sequence). V shed 4 bases, J shed 0 bases, and the junction held 5 bases outside the gene matches. CDR3 protein: CASSVGLAGAANTGELFF. CDR3 bases: TGTGCCAGCAGCGTGGGACTAGCGGGGGCCGCGAACACCGGGGAGCTGTTTTTT.

The table lists this clonotype with many counts. This CDR3 is CASTAGTGGFGANVLTF. The CDR3 region has the DNA TGTGCCAGCACCGCCGGGACAGGGGGCTTTGGGGCCAACGTCCTGACTTTC. This chain uses TRBV6-1 with TRBJ2-6; TRBD1 agrees at 12 bases. The CDR3 is made up of 17 amino acids. Germline CDR1 and CDR2: MNHNS and SASEGT. V shed 7 bases, J shed 3 bases, and the junction held 7 bases outside the gene matches.

A remark on this clonotype: A clone one base away is much larger, so this may be a read error. The chain has TRBV12-3 or TRBV12-4 and TRBJ2-3, with no clear D. The CDR3 runs 13 residues. The CDR3 sequence is CAGSLIGTDTQYF. In DNA, the CDR3 is TGTGCCGGCAGTTTAATCGGAACAGATACGCAGTATTTT.

V usage is TRBV28 and J usage is TRBJ2-1, with TRBD2 as a possible D gene (5 bases). V was clipped by 2 bases and J by 8 bases, with 10 bases between them. There are 13 residues in the CDR3. Germline V gene data show CDR1 as MDHEN and CDR2 as SYDVKM. Here the CDR3 reads CASSLPMEDEQFF. In nucleotides, the CDR3 is TGTGCCAGCAGTTTACCCATGGAGGATGAGCAGTTCTTC.

This rearrangement joins TRBV29-1 to TRBJ2-2; 11 nucleotides align to TRBD2. The CDR3 extends over 15 amino acids. CDR1 and CDR2 (germline): SQVTM, ANQGSEA. V was clipped by 4 bases and J by 8 bases; unmatched bases: 9. The CDR3 loop reads CSVGASGRHGGELFF. The CDR3 DNA reads TGCAGCGTTGGGGCTAGCGGGAGGCACGGAGGGGAGCTGTTTTTT.

The rearrangement uses TRBV28 and TRBJ1-1; tentative D call: TRBD1 (6 bases). V was cut by 9 bases and J by 4 bases, with 18 bases left in between. The CDR3 totals 14 residues. Germline CDR1 MDHEN, CDR2 SYDVKM. CDR3 coding DNA: TGTGCCAGTCAGACGGGGGGCAATGGCACTGAAGCTTTCTTT. Translating it yields CASQTGGNGTEAFF.

This clonotype was counted ten times or more. The chain links TRBV4-2 to TRBJ2-7, with 10 nucleotides matching TRBD2. CDR1 and CDR2 (germline): LGHNA, YNFKEQ. This CDR3 contains 15 residues. The V segment lost 2 bases and the J segment 5 bases; nucleotides outside the gene matches: 6. CDR3: CASSQQREGGHEQYF. DNA for the CDR3: TGTGCCAGCAGCCAACAGCGGGAGGGCGGGCACGAGCAGTACTTC.

Details on this clonotype: The junction departs from germline at one end; a sequencing error may be responsible. The DNA for the CDR3 is TGTACCAGCAGCTCGGATAGCCTCTCCTACGAGCAGTACTTC. Encoded protein: CTSSSDSLSYEQYF. J is TRBJ2-7 and V is TRBV7-9; D is unclear. CDR1 is SEHNR, CDR2 FQNEAQ, per germline (reference sequence). CDR3 size: 14 residues.

Details on this clonotype: The germline gene is not matched at one end of the junction; a read error may be the cause. The chain combines TRBV6-1 with TRBJ2-7; 11 positions match TRBD2. Looked up from germline, CDR1 is MNHNS and CDR2 is SASEGT. The CDR3 is 14 residues long. The CDR3 reads CASTGGTSGYEQYF. The CDR3 nucleotides are TGTGCAAGCACTGGGGGGACTAGCGGCTACGAGCAGTACTTC.

To note about this clonotype: One end of the junction fails to match germline, which may point to a read error. The genes are TRBV5-4 and TRBJ1-2; TRBD1 might be the D (5 bases). The V gene's germline CDR1 is SGHNT and CDR2 YYREEE (reference sequence). The CDR3 is 15 residues long. The CDR3 sequence is CASSSRTWDNYGHTF. The CDR3 coding sequence is TGTGCCAGCAGCTCACGGACATGGGATAACTATGGCCACACCTTC.

This clonotype came up many times. V and J are TRBV6-4 and TRBJ2-6, with D possibly TRBD1 on 5 matching bases. The V and J ends lost 3 bases and 4 bases respectively, with 13 bases between them. CDR3 size: 16 residues. Germline CDR1 and CDR2: MRHNA and SNTAGT. This CDR3 is CASSEGTGSGANVLTF. CDR3 nucleotides: TGTGCCAGCAGTGAAGGAACAGGATCCGGGGCCAACGTCCTGACTTTC.

Notes on this clonotype: Germline and junction disagree at one end, which may indicate a read error. The gene calls are TRBV29-1 and TRBJ2-5; the D is unclear. The CDR3 runs 15 residues. Germline V gene data show CDR1 as SQVTM and CDR2 as ANQGSEA. The CDR3 reads CSVEGPTRSFETQYF. In DNA, the CDR3 is TGCAGTGTTGAAGGCCCGACACGGTCCTTTGAGACCCAGTACTTC.

This clonotype was seen at least ten times. The V and J genes are TRBV10-3 and TRBJ2-5; 8 bases fit TRBD2. The V gene end was trimmed by 3 bases and the J gene end by 5 bases; junction bases not matched to a gene: 11. Germline loops: CDR1 ENHRY, CDR2 SYGVKD. This CDR3 comprises 16 residues. The CDR3 sequence is CAISDPRPGGGETQYF. CDR3 nucleotides: TGTGCCATCAGTGACCCTCGACCGGGCGGGGGGGAGACCCAGTACTTC.

On this clonotype itself: Possible read error: a much larger clone is one base away. Lacking the conserved final phenylalanine or tryptophan, this CDR3 likely reflects a read error. The chain combines TRBV7-8 with TRBJ2-7; TRBD1 agrees at 9 bases. In germline, CDR1 is SGHVS, CDR2 FQNEAQ. This CDR3 is 15 amino acids long. V lost 5 bases and J lost 2; bases outside the gene matches: 7. CDR3 in amino acids: CASSHAGTGTYEQYS. CDR3 sequence (DNA): TGTGCCAGCAGCCATGCAGGGACAGGGACCTACGAGCAGTACTCC.

The V call is TRBV11-1, the J call TRBJ2-7; D not certain. Germline CDR1 and CDR2: SGHAT and FQDESV (reference sequence). Trimming stripped 5 bases from V and 6 bases from J, with 20 bases between. This CDR3 contains 15 residues. This CDR3 is CASSPRAARLREQYF. The CDR3 nucleotides read TGTGCCAGCAGCCCTCGGGCAGCAAGGCTACGCGAGCAGTACTTC.

Of note for this clonotype: A read error may be the cause here, since a much bigger clone is one base away. This sequence joins TRBV14 and TRBJ1-1; D remains ambiguous. The length of the CDR3 is 13 residues. Germline V gene data show CDR1 as SGHDN and CDR2 as FVKESK. CDR3 coding DNA: TGTGTCAGCAGCCAAGTGGGAGTAGCGTTAGCTTTCTTT. This sequence encodes CVSSQVGVALAFF.

This clonotype appeared once. A single base separates this from a much larger clone, so it may be a read error. The chain combines TRBV30 with TRBJ2-2, with D possibly matching TRBD2 (6 bases). This CDR3 has 12 amino acids. Germline loops: CDR1 GTSNPN, CDR2 SVGIG (reference sequence). This CDR3 is CVWGEYTGELFF. CDR3 sequence (DNA): TGTGTCTGGGGGGAATACACCGGGGAGCTGTTTTTT.

This clonotype occurred once. The chain uses TRBV11-3 and TRBJ1-1; possible D gene TRBD1, 6 bases. The CDR3 consists of 17 residues. CDR1 is SGHNT and CDR2 is YENEEA in the germline V gene. V was cut by 5 bases and J by 1 base, with 20 bases left in between. As DNA, the CDR3 is TGTGCCAGCAGCCTAAAGCCGAACAGGGCTGAGAACACTGAAGCTTTCTTT. Residues: CASSLKPNRAENTEAFF.

The chain carries TRBV11-2 and TRBJ1-1, with 7 bases matching TRBD1. Germline-derived CDR1 and CDR2 are SGHAT and FQNNGV. The CDR3 loop spans 13 amino acids. After removal of 3 bases from V and 8 bases from J, the junction contained 6 bases not matched to a gene. CDR3 nucleotides: TGTGCCAGCAGCTTGATAGTGGACAGGGAAGCTTTCTTT. As protein: CASSLIVDREAFF.

Concerning this clonotype itself: This may be a read error, as it is one base from a much larger clone. The genes are TRBV5-1 and TRBJ2-2; D call uncertain. This CDR3 has 15 amino acids. Germline V lookup: CDR1 SGHRS, CDR2 YFSETQ. The CDR3 region is CASSSDAWNNGELFF. CDR3 in DNA: TGCGCCAGCAGCTCGGACGCGTGGAACAACGGGGAGCTGTTTTTT.

On this clonotype: At one end, the junction sequence differs from germline, possibly due to a read error. The chain joins TRBV11-3 to TRBJ1-2; no reliable D call. The CDR3 consists of 12 residues. Germline V gene data show CDR1 as SGHNT and CDR2 as YENEEA. DNA for the CDR3: TGTGGCAGCAGCCCAACTACAGCGGCTATACACTTC. Translation gives CGSSPTTAAIHF.

Concerning this clonotype: This may arise from a read error, as a much more abundant clone is one base away. The V call is TRBV7-9, the J call TRBJ2-5, with 7 bases aligning to TRBD1. Trimming removed 5 bases from V and 9 bases from J; junction bases left unmatched: 12. Germline lookup yields CDR1 SEHNR and CDR2 FQNEAQ (reference sequence). This CDR3 has 14 residues. Here the CDR3 DNA reads TGTGCCAGCAGCACCGGGACAGCAATCTGGGCCCAGTACTTC. It translates to CASSTGTAIWAQYF.

This clonotype has just a few counts. CDR3 sequence: CASSLTGPYGYTF. CDR3 sequence (DNA): TGTGCCAGCAGTTTAACGGGACCGTATGGCTACACCTTC. The chain has TRBV28 and TRBJ1-2; D might be TRBD1 (5 bases). The length of the CDR3 is 13 residues. V was trimmed by 2 bases and J by 5 bases, leaving 9 bases between them. Germline assignment: CDR1 MDHEN and CDR2 SYDVKM.

The rearrangement uses TRBV5-1 and TRBJ2-1, with 10 bases matching TRBD2. With V trimmed by 9 bases and J by 7 bases, 10 bases remained unmatched. This CDR3 has 14 residues. CDR1 is SGHRS, CDR2 YFSETQ, per germline. The CDR3 region has the DNA TGCGCCACCACGCTAGCGGGAGCAGGGAATGAGCAGTTCTTC. It yields the protein CATTLAGAGNEQFF.

Details on this clonotype: This likely comes from a read error, as the CDR3 has no conserved phenylalanine or tryptophan at its end. The chain is built from TRBV5-1 and TRBJ2-5; TRBD1 aligns across 9 bases. This CDR3 has 14 residues. Germline V gene sequence: CDR1 SGHRS, CDR2 YFSETQ. The ends lost 4 bases at V and 3 bases at J; junction bases unmatched: 4. The CDR3 reads CASSLRTGEETQYS. CDR3 nucleotides: TGCGCCAGCAGCCTTCGGACAGGGGAAGAGACCCAGTACTCC.

A remark on this clonotype: A read error may account for a junction end that differs from germline. The J gene is TRBJ2-1, the V gene TRBV11-1, with D maybe TRBD2 (5 bases). The CDR3 is 16 residues long. CDR1 is SGHAT, CDR2 FQDESV, per germline (reference sequence). CDR3 residues: CASSLAGKFSWNEQFF. The CDR3 DNA is TGTGCCAGCAGCCTAGCTGGGAAATTTTCCTGGAATGAGCAGTTCTTC.